This passage covers 22 T cell receptor beta chains from one sample sequenced in a study of T-cell reconstitution after alpha-beta-depleted transplantation in children. The TCRbeta library was prepared with unique molecular identifiers. TCRdb passed the PCR reads through MiXCR, listing each CDR3 protein once. Of about 270,000 distinct CDR3 sequences in the sample, around 9.6% are singletons; the top ten hold over 9%. The source material was PBMCs from the stem cell graft donor, sampled from the stem cell graft. These receptors all stem from a human donor who donated a stem cell graft to a child with SCID.

This clonotype was detected only a few times. The chain couples TRBV19 to TRBJ1-1; no firm D call. The CDR3 runs 14 residues. Germline CDR1 and CDR2: LNHDA and SQIVND (reference sequence). The V gene lost 9 bases and the J gene lost 1 base, with 15 bases spanning the gap. The CDR3 loop is CASLISGGNTEAFF. CDR3 nucleotide sequence: TGTGCCAGCCTAATTTCAGGAGGGAACACTGAAGCTTTCTTT.

This chain joins TRBV5-5 and TRBJ1-5; D gene unclear. This CDR3 is 13 amino acids long. Germline V gene lookup returns CDR1 SGHKS and CDR2 YYEKEE (reference sequence). V was cut by 1 base and J by 4 bases, with 6 bases left in between. The CDR3 sequence: CASSLWENQPQHF. CDR3 nucleotides: TGTGCCAGCAGCTTGTGGGAAAATCAGCCCCAGCATTTT.

This clonotype was picked up many times. The chain is built from TRBV7-2 and TRBJ1-1; unclear D gene. Germline values: CDR1 SGHTA, CDR2 FQGNSA. The CDR3 extends over 13 amino acids. The V gene lost 2 bases and the J gene lost 6 bases, with 10 bases spanning the gap. The CDR3 reads CASSLPPLPEAFF. The CDR3 region has the DNA TGTGCCAGCAGCTTACCCCCCCTGCCTGAAGCTTTCTTT.

The chain is built from TRBV27 and TRBJ2-7; D unresolved. The CDR3 consists of 12 residues. V was pared by 4 bases and J by 5 bases, with 9 bases between. CDR1 is MNHEY and CDR2 is SMNVEV in the germline V gene (reference sequence). CDR3 bases: TGTGCCAGCAGTTCGCGGACGAACGAGCAGTACTTC. Its protein product is CASSSRTNEQYF.

This clonotype appeared many times. This chain links TRBV4-1 with TRBJ1-1, with D tentatively TRBD1 (6 bases). Germline lookup yields CDR1 MGHRA and CDR2 YSYEKL. The CDR3 length is 14 residues. V lost 6 bases and J 0 bases, leaving 11 bases between the germline ends. The DNA of the CDR3 is TGCGCCAGCAGTCTACGGGACATGAACACTGAAGCTTTCTTT. As protein: CASSLRDMNTEAFF.

The chain combines TRBV4-1 with TRBJ2-7; D is ambiguous. CDR3 length: 15 residues. V lost 3 bases, J lost 0 bases, and 12 bases lay in between. CDR1 is MGHRA, CDR2 YSYEKL, per germline. The DNA for the CDR3 is TGCGCCAGCAGCCACGTTCCGGAGAGCTCCTACGAGCAGTACTTC. It codes for CASSHVPESSYEQYF.

This clonotype was seen ten or more times. J is TRBJ2-7 and V is TRBV11-1; tentative D call: TRBD1 (7 bases). The CDR3 has 14 amino acids. Germline loops: CDR1 SGHAT, CDR2 FQDESV (reference sequence). The V end was cut by 7 bases, the J end by 0 bases, with 13 bases between. The CDR3 region is CASTGGTPSYEQYF. CDR3 DNA: TGTGCCAGCACAGGGGGGACACCCTCCTACGAGCAGTACTTC.

The chain uses TRBV5-1 and TRBJ1-6; TRBD1 matches 7 bases. Trimming cost V 3 bases and J 8 bases; bases outside gene matches: 5. This CDR3 has 14 amino acids. CDR1 and CDR2 from the germline V gene are SGHRS and YFSETQ. The CDR3 nucleotides read TGCGCCAGCAGCTACGGGACAGACCATTCACCCCTCCACTTT. This gives the protein CASSYGTDHSPLHF.

This rearrangement joins TRBV7-2 to TRBJ2-2, with 10 bases fitting TRBD2. This CDR3 is built from 17 residues. V trimming: 5 bases; J trimming: 2 bases; junction bases outside the gene matches: 8. CDR1 is SGHTA, CDR2 FQGNSA, per germline. The CDR3 is CASSLPSLAGNTGELFF. DNA of the CDR3: TGTGCCAGCAGCCTCCCCTCACTAGCGGGAAACACCGGGGAGCTGTTTTTT.

This clonotype was counted a few times. The chain links TRBV10-3 to TRBJ2-5; D may be TRBD2 (7 bases). Germline-derived CDR1 and CDR2 are ENHRY and SYGVKD. V was shortened by 7 bases and J by 4 bases, with 16 bases between the two germline ends. The CDR3 extends over 14 amino acids. The CDR3 loop is CAITDGGARETQYF. The CDR3 DNA reads TGTGCCATCACGGATGGGGGGGCCCGAGAGACCCAGTACTTC.

This clonotype was detected only a few times. The chain recombines TRBV5-6 with TRBJ1-1, with D tentatively TRBD1 (6 bases). CDR3 length: 13 residues. With 4 bases removed from V and 6 bases from J, the gap between germline ends came to 13 bases. Germline V gives CDR1 SGHDT, CDR2 YYEEEE. For the CDR3, the DNA is TGTGCCAGCAGCCGAGGACAGTACGCTGAAGCTTTCTTT. Protein: CASSRGQYAEAFF.

This clonotype was seen only a few times. J is TRBJ1-1 and V is TRBV20-1; weak D call: TRBD1 (5 bases). CDR1 and CDR2 from the germline V gene are DFQATT and SNEGSKA (reference sequence). The V and J ends lost 2 bases and 0 bases respectively, with 13 bases between them. The CDR3 is 15 amino acids. The CDR3 here is CSARLTGELNTEAFF. CDR3 nucleotides: TGCAGTGCTAGACTAACGGGGGAACTGAACACTGAAGCTTTCTTT.

The chain carries TRBV15 and TRBJ2-7; D not resolved. Germline values: CDR1 LNHNV, CDR2 YYDKDF (reference sequence). CDR3 size: 15 residues. V lost 1 base and J lost 3, with 13 bases in between. The CDR3 sequence: CATSRVATRDYEQYF. The CDR3 DNA reads TGTGCCACCAGCAGAGTTGCGACCAGAGACTACGAGCAGTACTTC.

V and J are TRBV12-3 or TRBV12-4 and TRBJ1-4, with D hard to call. The V end lost 7 bases, the J end lost 3 bases, and 9 bases lay between the germline ends. The CDR3 is 13 residues long. CDR3 in amino acids: CASTGLPNEKLFF. The CDR3, as DNA: TGTGCCAGCACAGGTCTCCCTAATGAAAAACTGTTTTTT.

This clonotype was counted ten times or more. The V call is TRBV5-1, the J call TRBJ1-2; 7 bases match TRBD1. After removal of 5 bases from V and 4 bases from J, the junction contained 20 bases not matched to a gene. The CDR3 consists of 18 residues. Germline V gene sequence: CDR1 SGHRS, CDR2 YFSETQ. CDR3 sequence: CASSTQPDTGERGYGYTF. In DNA, the CDR3 is TGCGCCAGCAGTACCCAACCGGACACAGGGGAGAGGGGCTATGGCTACACCTTC.

This clonotype was observed a handful of times. The V and J genes are TRBV7-7 and TRBJ2-7; D may be TRBD1 (8 bases). With 5 bases removed from V and 4 bases from J, the gap between germline ends came to 15 bases. Germline loops: CDR1 SSHAT, CDR2 FNYEAQ (reference sequence). The CDR3 is 14 amino acids. CDR3 sequence reads: CASSLIQGGYEQYF. The CDR3, as DNA: TGTGCCAGCAGCCTCATACAGGGGGGGTACGAGCAGTACTTC.

The rearrangement uses TRBV7-3 and TRBJ2-7; TRBD2 might be the D (6 bases). Trimming left V 5 bases short and J 3 bases short, with 17 bases between. Germline CDR1 SGHTA, CDR2 FQGTGA. CDR3 size: 15 residues. CDR3 sequence (DNA): TGTGCCAGCAGCCGAAGAGGAGGGACGGACTACGAGCAGTACTTC. It yields the protein CASSRRGGTDYEQYF.

This clonotype was found a few times. This chain connects TRBV3-1 to TRBJ2-1; TRBD2 matches 8 bases. CDR1 is LGHDT and CDR2 is YNNKEL in the germline V gene (reference sequence). This CDR3 has 16 amino acids. V lost 6 bases and J lost 0; bases outside the gene matches: 7. The CDR3 DNA sequence: TGTGCCAGCAGTCAAATAGCGGGACGCTCCTACAATGAGCAGTTCTTC. Translated: CASSQIAGRSYNEQFF.

The chain employs TRBV3-1 and TRBJ2-1; 9 bases are shared with TRBD1. Germline V CDR1 and CDR2: LGHDT, YNNKEL (reference sequence). The CDR3 runs to 18 residues. V dropped 1 base and J dropped 6; count of bases not matched to a gene: 13. CDR3 amino acids: CASSQVGPGQGRSNEQFF. The CDR3 nucleotides read TGTGCCAGCAGCCAAGTTGGACCGGGACAGGGCCGTTCCAATGAGCAGTTCTTC.

This clonotype was detected ten times or more. This chain links TRBV5-1 with TRBJ2-1; unclear D gene. Per the germline V gene, CDR1 is SGHRS and CDR2 is YFSETQ. The CDR3 runs to 13 residues. V was trimmed by 1 base and J by 6 bases, leaving 8 bases between them. CDR3 DNA sequence: TGCGCCAGCAGCTTGCCCGATGTCAATGAGCAGTTCTTC. It is translated as CASSLPDVNEQFF. Variable domain in full (rest from reference TRBV5-1 and TRBJ2-1): KAGVTQTPRYLIKTRGQQVTLSCSPISGHRSVSWYQQTPGQGLQFLFEYFSETQRNKGNFPGRFSGRQFSNSRSEMNVSTLELGDSALYLCASSLPDVNEQFFGPGTRLTVL.

This clonotype was detected many times. This chain links TRBV5-1 with TRBJ2-3; D uncertain. Germline V gene sequence: CDR1 SGHRS, CDR2 YFSETQ. This CDR3 region has 13 residues. The ends were cut back, 3 bases at V and 5 bases at J, with 10 bases in the middle. CDR3 nucleotides: TGCGCCAGCAGCTCCGGACCAAAAGATACGCAGTATTTT. This codes for CASSSGPKDTQYF.

The chain uses TRBV6-1 and TRBJ1-2; D is ambiguous. V lost 6 bases, J lost 3 bases, and 8 bases lay in between. The CDR3 consists of 12 residues. Germline V lookup: CDR1 MNHNS, CDR2 SASEGT. The chain's CDR3 is CASSRKDYGYTF. The CDR3 nucleotides are TGTGCCAGCAGCCGTAAGGACTATGGCTACACCTTC.